One and the same sample provided the 31 T cell receptor beta chains below, sequenced in a study of CXCR3-negative and CXCR3-positive naive CD8 T cells. Points from the study as a whole: CXCR3-positive naive cells had TRB CDR3s that were more hydrophobic than CXCR3-negative naive cells had.

In preparing the TRB cDNA libraries, 5' RACE with UMI labels was used. TCRdb re-called the 5' RACE reads; every CDR3 protein appears as one record, without DNA. The sample's table shows under 85,000 distinct CDR3 sequences. Their recognized antigens are unknown. The sequencing input was naive CXCR3+ CD8+ T cells from blood. Subset here: CD45RO-CCR7+CD27+CD95- naive CD8+ T cells expressing CXCR3 (TNR3+). The receptors derive from a human donor in good health. Some clones in this sample may be carry-over from other donors' samples.

This sequence joins TRBV4-1 and TRBJ2-3. This CDR3 comprises 12 residues. Germline loops: CDR1 MGHRA, CDR2 YSYEKL. CDR3 protein: CASSQDTDTQYF.

V usage is TRBV5-1 and J usage is TRBJ2-3; TCRdb reports TRBD2, a call that lacks DNA to check it against. This CDR3 contains 14 residues. The germline V gene has CDR1 SGHRS and CDR2 YFSETQ. The CDR3 sequence: CASSWSSGEDTQYF.

This chain uses TRBV5-1 with TRBJ2-7. There are 13 residues in the CDR3. Germline V CDR1 and CDR2: SGHRS, YFSETQ. CDR3 sequence reads: CASSFTELDEQYF. The full variable domain, completed using reference TRBV5-1 and TRBJ2-7, is KAGVTQTPRYLIKTRGQQVTLSCSPISGHRSVSWYQQTPGQGLQFLFEYFSETQRNKGNFPGRFSGRQFSNSRSEMNVSTLELGDSALYLCASSFTELDEQYFGPGTRLTVT.

The chain links TRBV29-1 to TRBJ2-7; the TCRdb D gene call, TRBD2, has no DNA to confirm it. The CDR3 length is 13 residues. The germline V gene encodes CDR1 SQVTM and CDR2 ANQGSEA. CDR3 loop: CSVGNSGRYEQYF.

The genes are TRBV20-1 and TRBJ1-6; TCRdb selects TRBD1, and the lack of DNA leaves this call unchecked. The CDR3 loop spans 14 amino acids. The germline CDR1 and CDR2 sequences are DFQATT and SNEGSKA (reference sequence). The CDR3 sequence: CSATVRDTDSPLHF.

The chain is built from TRBV12-3 or TRBV12-4 and TRBJ2-1. CDR3 length: 12 amino acids. Here the CDR3 reads CASSSLDNEQFF.

The chain has TRBV7-9 and TRBJ1-1; TCRdb designates TRBD1, a call that cannot be tested without DNA. This CDR3 region has 17 residues. Germline loops: CDR1 SEHNR, CDR2 FQNEAQ (reference sequence). The CDR3 sequence: CASSLRTGTGYGTEAFF.

CDR3 in amino acids: CASSKDRQNYEQYF. The genes are TRBV21-1 and TRBJ2-7; TCRdb designates TRBD1, a call that cannot be tested without DNA. TRBV21-1 is a pseudogene segment. The CDR3 spans 14 residues.

This chain connects TRBV29-1 to TRBJ2-2; TCRdb's D call of TRBD1 is untestable without DNA. The germline V gene has CDR1 SQVTM and CDR2 ANQGSEA. The CDR3 consists of 13 residues. This chain's CDR3 is CSALDRVAGELFF.

This CDR3 is CASSEWTEETQYF. The V and J genes are TRBV2 and TRBJ2-5; lacking DNA, the TRBD1 call made by TCRdb goes unchecked. Germline values: CDR1 SNHLY, CDR2 FYNNEI. The CDR3 runs to 13 residues. Variable domain in full (rest from reference TRBV2 and TRBJ2-5): EPEVTQTPSHQVTQMGQEVILRCVPISNHLYFYWYRQILGQKVEFLVSFYNNEISEKSEIFDDQFSVERPDGSNFTLKIRSTKLEDSAMYFCASSEWTEETQYFGPGTRLLVL.

This chain connects TRBV6-1 to TRBJ2-2; TCRdb gives TRBD1 as the D gene, but with no DNA this cannot be confirmed. The CDR3 spans 17 residues. Per germline, CDR1 MNHNS and CDR2 SASEGT. CDR3 residues: CASAGTHYWEIAGELFF.

The V and J genes are TRBV6-4 and TRBJ2-1; TCRdb's assignment of TRBD1 cannot be checked, as there is no DNA. The CDR3 has 15 residues. The germline V gene has CDR1 MRHNA and CDR2 SNTAGT. The CDR3 here is CASSALGGSYNEQFF.

The chain employs TRBV13 and TRBJ2-2; TCRdb outputs TRBD2, but without DNA this stays unchecked. CDR3 length: 13 residues. Germline V gene sequence: CDR1 PRHDT, CDR2 FYEKMQ (reference sequence). The CDR3 protein is CATSGPPTGELFF.

The V call is TRBV2, the J call TRBJ2-1; the D gene TCRdb calls, TRBD1, cannot be checked with no DNA. The CDR3 consists of 15 residues. Looked up from germline, CDR1 is SNHLY and CDR2 is FYNNEI. CDR3 protein: CASKSGRGSYNEQFF.

This rearrangement joins TRBV20-1 to TRBJ1-3; absent DNA, TCRdb's TRBD1 call cannot be checked. Germline CDR1 and CDR2: DFQATT and SNEGSKA (reference sequence). This CDR3 contains 18 residues. The CDR3 here is CSERLTGHLTNSGNTIYF.

The chain is built from TRBV20-1 and TRBJ2-1; the TRBD2 assignment by TCRdb is unverifiable without DNA. Germline V gives CDR1 DFQATT, CDR2 SNEGSKA (reference sequence). The CDR3 totals 14 residues. CDR3 protein: CSAPTSGIGSEQFF.

J is TRBJ2-7 and V is TRBV10-3; as DNA is missing, the TRBD2 call by TCRdb cannot be tested. The CDR3 contains 16 residues. Germline values: CDR1 ENHRY, CDR2 SYGVKD. The CDR3 spells CASQAGERVHSYEQYF.

The chain is built from TRBV20-1 and TRBJ2-5; with no DNA, the TCRdb D assignment of TRBD1 cannot be verified. The germline V gene has CDR1 DFQATT and CDR2 SNEGSKA (reference sequence). This CDR3 is built from 13 residues. CDR3 region: CSARVDRRETQYF.

The chain employs TRBV29-1 and TRBJ1-2; TCRdb's D gene call, TRBD1, goes unchecked for lack of DNA. The CDR3 covers 14 residues. Per germline, CDR1 SQVTM and CDR2 ANQGSEA. CDR3 region: CSVENRTGSKGYTF.

The rearrangement links TRBV7-9 to TRBJ1-2; TCRdb picks TRBD1, but there is no DNA to check that call. The length of the CDR3 is 12 residues. Germline CDR1 is SEHNR and CDR2 is FQNEAQ (reference sequence). This chain's CDR3 is CASSPGQGGYTF.

The chain has TRBV7-7 and TRBJ2-5; the D call of TRBD1 rests on TCRdb alone, since no DNA is present to check it. Germline-derived CDR1 and CDR2 are SSHAT and FNYEAQ (reference sequence). The CDR3 loop spans 15 amino acids. CDR3 residues: CASSFPRGGEETQYF.

The genes are TRBV28 and TRBJ2-4; TCRdb calls TRBD1, which cannot be checked without DNA. CDR1 and CDR2 (germline): MDHEN, SYDVKM. The CDR3 loop spans 12 amino acids. CDR3 amino acids: CASSLNDRAQYF.

V is TRBV6-2 or TRBV6-3 and J is TRBJ1-2. CDR3 length: 14 amino acids. Germline values: CDR1 MNHEY, CDR2 SVGEGT. The CDR3 protein is CASSYTVKDYGYTF.

The chain combines TRBV20-1 with TRBJ1-5. Per the germline V gene, CDR1 is DFQATT and CDR2 is SNEGSKA (reference sequence). There are 12 residues in the CDR3. CDR3: CSARDRNQPQHF.

The J gene is TRBJ2-2, the V gene TRBV10-3; the D gene TCRdb calls, TRBD1, cannot be checked with no DNA. Germline assignment: CDR1 ENHRY and CDR2 SYGVKD. This CDR3 has 15 amino acids. The chain's CDR3 is CAITGGQANTGELFF.

The rearrangement joins TRBV10-3 to TRBJ2-7; TCRdb's assignment of TRBD1 cannot be checked, as there is no DNA. There are 13 residues in the CDR3. CDR1 ENHRY and CDR2 SYGVKD come from the germline V gene. CDR3 sequence reads: CAIMRTDPYEQYF.

The chain couples TRBV5-5 to TRBJ2-1. CDR1 is SGHKS and CDR2 is YYEKEE in the germline V gene (reference sequence). The CDR3 loop spans 13 amino acids. This CDR3 is CASSFDLPGEQSF. The whole variable domain, remainder taken from reference TRBV5-5 and TRBJ2-1, is DAGVTQSPTHLIKTRGQQVTLRCSPISGHKSVSWYQQVLGQGPQFIFQYYEKEERGRGNFPDRFSARQFPNYSSELNVNALLLGDSALYLCASSFDLPGEQSFGPGTRLTVL.

The CDR3 spells CASGARQGGQPQHF. The rearrangement uses TRBV19 and TRBJ1-5; TCRdb's assignment of TRBD1 cannot be checked, as there is no DNA. Germline values: CDR1 LNHDA, CDR2 SQIVND (reference sequence). The CDR3 has 14 residues.

This chain connects TRBV15 to TRBJ2-4; absent DNA, TCRdb's TRBD1 call cannot be checked. Per germline, CDR1 LNHNV and CDR2 YYDKDF (reference sequence). This CDR3 has 15 residues. The CDR3 protein is CATSRDLGVANIQYF.

This chain joins TRBV5-1 and TRBJ2-3; TCRdb's assignment of TRBD1 cannot be checked, as there is no DNA. Per germline, CDR1 SGHRS and CDR2 YFSETQ. The CDR3 sequence is 15 residues long. CDR3 residues: CASSLAAGAADTQYF. The whole variable domain, filled in from reference TRBV5-1 and TRBJ2-3, reads KAGVTQTPRYLIKTRGQQVTLSCSPISGHRSVSWYQQTPGQGLQFLFEYFSETQRNKGNFPGRFSGRQFSNSRSEMNVSTLELGDSALYLCASSLAAGAADTQYFGPGTRLTVL.

This sequence joins TRBV23-1 and TRBJ2-7; TCRdb outputs TRBD2, but without DNA this stays unchecked. TRBV23-1 counts as an open reading frame of uncertain function. CDR3 length: 14 residues. CDR3 sequence: CASSNAEGTYEQYF.